Below are 32 T cell receptor beta chains sequenced from a single sample in a study of breast tumors, draining lymph nodes, adjacent tissues. Samples came from axillary lymph nodes draining the breast cancer. TCRdb reanalysed the multiplex PCR reads using MiXCR and keeps one entry per CDR3 protein. The data show hundreds of thousands of distinct CDR3 sequences, approximately 30% seen once. Material: axillary lymph node tissue. The receptors come from a female donor with breast cancer. Some clones in this sample may be carry-over from other donors' samples.

This clonotype came up many times. The chain has TRBV5-1 and TRBJ2-1, with D hard to call. This CDR3 contains 14 residues. Germline CDR1 SGHRS, CDR2 YFSETQ. V lost 1 base and J 5 bases, leaving 10 bases between the germline ends. The CDR3 loop is CASSLIAGNNEQFF. DNA of the CDR3: TGCGCCAGCAGCTTGATCGCCGGAAACAATGAGCAGTTCTTC.

In this sample, this clonotype turned up a few times. This sequence joins TRBV20-1 and TRBJ1-1, with D possibly matching TRBD1 (5 bases). Germline-derived CDR1 and CDR2 are DFQATT and SNEGSKA (reference sequence). This CDR3 comprises 15 residues. V was clipped by 6 bases and J by 1 base, with 18 bases between them. The CDR3, as DNA: TGCAGTGCCCGCTCCGTCGGGGCGGGGAACACTGAAGCTTTCTTT. Its protein is CSARSVGAGNTEAFF.

This clonotype was seen at least ten times. J is TRBJ2-3 and V is TRBV4-1, with D maybe TRBD2 (5 bases). CDR1 and CDR2 from the germline V gene are MGHRA and YSYEKL. The V gene lost 4 bases and the J gene lost 2 bases, with 13 bases spanning the gap. This CDR3 comprises 15 residues. CDR3 nucleotide sequence: TGCGCCAGCAGCCCTACTAGAGCCTCCACAGATACGCAGTATTTT. It is translated as CASSPTRASTDTQYF.

As concerns this clonotype: Given a much more abundant clone one base away, this may be a read error. The chain couples TRBV6-1 to TRBJ2-5; D unresolved. CDR3 size: 17 residues. Germline loops: CDR1 MNHNS, CDR2 SASEGT. Trimming removed 8 bases at V and 0 bases at J, with 22 bases between. The chain's CDR3 is CASYPILLRPYQETQYF. The CDR3 nucleotides are TGTGCCAGCTACCCTATATTACTTCGGCCGTACCAAGAGACCCAGTACTTC.

Concerning this clonotype itself: The junction and the germline gene differ at one end; a read error may be behind it. The chain couples TRBV24-1 to TRBJ2-1; D is unclear. CDR1 and CDR2 from the germline V gene are KGHDR and SFDVKD. The CDR3 runs to 14 residues. CDR3 bases: TGTGCCATCAGTGACCCGGGCCGAAACAATGAGCAGTCCTTC. This sequence encodes CAISDPGRNNEQSF.

This clonotype was seen repeatedly, ten times or more. The gene calls are TRBV12-5 and TRBJ2-7; 10 nucleotides line up with TRBD1. The germline V gene encodes CDR1 LGHNT and CDR2 FRNRAP. CDR3 length: 14 residues. Trimming took 5 bases from V and 4 from J; bases not matched to a gene: 5. CDR3: CASGKSGQGYEQYF. CDR3 DNA: TGTGCTAGTGGTAAATCGGGACAGGGGTACGAGCAGTACTTC.

This clonotype was seen many times. The V and J genes are TRBV9 and TRBJ2-7, with 9 bases lining up with TRBD1. The CDR3 has 13 amino acids. The trim removed 4 bases at V and 7 bases at J, leaving 6 bases unmatched. From germline, CDR1 is SGDLS and CDR2 YYNGEE. CDR3 sequence (DNA): TGTGCCAGCAGCTCATGGACAGGGGAGGAGCAGTACTTC. Protein: CASSSWTGEEQYF.

V and J are TRBV12-3 or TRBV12-4 and TRBJ2-5, with unresolved D. V was trimmed by 6 bases and J by 3 bases, leaving 14 bases between them. The CDR3 sequence is 14 residues long. The CDR3 nucleotides are TGTGCCAGCAGCCCTGGTGGGTGGGAAGAGACCCAGTACTTC. Translation: CASSPGGWEETQYF.

The sample holds many counts of this clonotype. The chain couples TRBV7-9 to TRBJ2-2; 10 bases agree with TRBD2. The CDR3 totals 15 residues. CDR1 is SEHNR and CDR2 is FQNEAQ in the germline V gene (reference sequence). Unmatched junction bases numbered 5, after V lost 5 bases and J lost 5 bases. In DNA, the CDR3 is TGTGCCAGCAGCGAGGGACTAGCGCCGACCGGGGAGCTGTTTTTT. Translation: CASSEGLAPTGELFF.

This clonotype was seen many times. V is TRBV6-1 and J is TRBJ2-3; D call uncertain. CDR3 length equals 12 residues. Germline CDR1 MNHNS, CDR2 SASEGT. V lost 8 bases, J lost 4 bases, and 10 bases lay in between. CDR3 residues: CASETSPDTQYF. The CDR3 coding sequence is TGTGCCAGCGAAACCTCGCCAGATACGCAGTATTTT.

This clonotype has ten or more counts. The chain joins TRBV6-5 to TRBJ1-5; TRBD1 aligns across 8 bases. The CDR3 is 14 amino acids. V shed 5 bases, J shed 6 bases, and the junction held 6 bases outside the gene matches. The V gene's germline CDR1 is MNHEY and CDR2 SVGAGI. DNA of the CDR3: TGTGCCAGCAGTCCAAGGACAGGGAGTCAGCCCCAGCATTTT. It encodes CASSPRTGSQPQHF.

The chain joins TRBV7-2 to TRBJ2-3; 8 bases are shared with TRBD2. V shed 4 bases and J 5 bases; nucleotides not matched to a gene: 11. The CDR3 is made up of 16 amino acids. CDR1 is SGHTA and CDR2 is FQGNSA in the germline V gene. Written as DNA, the CDR3 is TGTGCCAGCAGCTCGGGAGGGAACGCGGGAGGAGATACGCAGTATTTT. It translates to CASSSGGNAGGDTQYF.

On this clonotype itself: No conserved phenylalanine or tryptophan is present at the end of the CDR3, so a read error is the likely explanation. Because the CDR3's place on the DNA is in doubt, the DNA is left out and the CDR3 is given as listed by TCRdb. The chain is built from TRBV7-9 and TRBJ2-2. The CDR3 is 10 residues long, counting both termini. Germline values: CDR1 SEHNR, CDR2 FQNEAQ (reference sequence). The CDR3 sequence is CASSLGSGFR.

This clonotype was picked up many times. The chain carries TRBV7-3 and TRBJ2-7; 7 positions agree with TRBD2. CDR3 length: 13 residues. Germline assignment: CDR1 SGHTA and CDR2 FQGTGA. Trimming cost V 5 bases and J 3 bases; bases outside gene matches: 4. In DNA form, the CDR3 reads TGTGCCAGCAGCCCGGGGGGAGTCTACGAGCAGTACTTC. This encodes CASSPGGVYEQYF.

This clonotype counts as medium-sized. The V and J genes are TRBV24-1 and TRBJ2-2; D tentatively fits TRBD1 or TRBD2 (5 bases each). The CDR3 has 15 amino acids. CDR1 is KGHDR, CDR2 SFDVKD, per germline. V was trimmed by 4 bases and J by 0 bases, leaving 8 bases between them. Written as DNA, the CDR3 is TGTGCCACCAGTGAGGGGACCGCGAACACCGGGGAGCTGTTTTTT. Amino acid sequence: CATSEGTANTGELFF.

The rearrangement links TRBV2 to TRBJ1-5; perhaps TRBD1 as D (5 bases). The CDR3 consists of 16 residues. The germline gives CDR1 SNHLY, CDR2 FYNNEI. V was trimmed by 5 bases and J by 5 bases, leaving 19 bases between them. CDR3 residues: CASSPRGNGRDQPQHF. The DNA for the CDR3 is TGTGCCAGCAGTCCCCGGGGGAATGGTAGAGATCAGCCCCAGCATTTT. Complete variable domain (other parts from reference TRBV2 and TRBJ1-5): EPEVTQTPSHQVTQMGQEVILRCVPISNHLYFYWYRQILGQKVEFLVSFYNNEISEKSEIFDDQFSVERPDGSNFTLKIRSTKLEDSAMYFCASSPRGNGRDQPQHFGDGTRLSIL.

This clonotype appeared a single time. The junction shows a germline mismatch at one end, possibly a read error. The genes are TRBV5-1 and TRBJ2-2; D gene ambiguous. Germline assignment: CDR1 SGHRS and CDR2 YFSETQ. This CDR3 has 14 amino acids. CDR3 region: CASQLQTNTGELFF. As DNA, the CDR3 is TGCGCCAGTCAACTTCAGACGAACACCGGCGAGCTGTTTTTT.

This clonotype appeared many times. This chain joins TRBV12-3 or TRBV12-4 and TRBJ2-1, with 7 bases fitting TRBD2. V lost 7 bases and J lost 0; bases outside the gene matches: 9. The CDR3 spans 16 residues. The CDR3 region is CASTGGWVSSYNEQFF. In DNA, the CDR3 is TGTGCCAGCACGGGAGGTTGGGTAAGCTCCTACAATGAGCAGTTCTTC.

Many counts were recorded for this clonotype. The CDR3 loop is CATSTGMGLETQYF. In DNA form, the CDR3 reads TGTGCCACCAGTACAGGGATGGGTTTAGAGACCCAGTACTTC. V is TRBV19 and J is TRBJ2-5; weak D call: TRBD1 (6 bases). CDR1 is LNHDA and CDR2 is SQIVND in the germline V gene (reference sequence). The CDR3 loop spans 14 amino acids. The V and J ends lost 10 bases and 4 bases respectively, with 19 bases between them. Full variable domain (remainder filled in from reference TRBV19 and TRBJ2-5): DGGITQSPKYLFRKEGQNVTLSCEQNLNHDAMYWYRQDPGQGLRLIYYSQIVNDFQKGDIAEGYSVSREKKESFPLTVTSAQKNPTAFYLCATSTGMGLETQYFGPGTRLLVL.

This clonotype was detected a few times. The rearrangement uses TRBV5-4 and TRBJ1-1, with 9 bases lining up with TRBD1. The germline V gene encodes CDR1 SGHNT and CDR2 YYREEE (reference sequence). The CDR3 has 15 residues. Germline trimming cut 0 bases from V and 7 bases from J; bases unmatched to any gene: 7. For the CDR3, the DNA is TGTGCCAGCAGCTTGGGGCTAGACAGGGGGAGTGAAGCTTTCTTT. Translating it yields CASSLGLDRGSEAFF. The entire variable domain, with the rest obtained from reference TRBV5-4 and TRBJ1-1, is as follows: ETGVTQSPTHLIKTRGQQVTLRCSSQSGHNTVSWYQQALGQGPQFIFQYYREEENGRGNFPPRFSGLQFPNYSSELNVNALELDDSALYLCASSLGLDRGSEAFFGQGTRLTVV.

This chain links TRBV6-1 with TRBJ2-5; 8 nucleotides agree with TRBD1. The V gene end was trimmed by 6 bases and the J gene end by 9 bases; junction bases not matched to a gene: 9. The CDR3 covers 13 residues. Germline CDR1 and CDR2: MNHNS and SASEGT. Here the CDR3 reads CASSGTGNTAQYF. CDR3 in DNA: TGTGCCAGCAGCGGGACAGGTAACACGGCCCAGTACTTC.

In the case of this clonotype: A read error is possible here, since a much larger clone lies one base away. The V call is TRBV18, the J call TRBJ2-7; 7 nucleotides line up with TRBD2. The CDR3 extends over 14 amino acids. Germline loops: CDR1 KGHSH, CDR2 LQKENI. The V gene end was trimmed by 5 bases and the J gene end by 3 bases; junction bases not matched to a gene: 7. The CDR3 bases are TGTGCCAGCTCAACGACTAGCACCAACTACGAGCAGTACTTC. This translates into CASSTTSTNYEQYF.

This clonotype was observed at least ten times. This chain uses TRBV30 with TRBJ1-2, with D possibly being TRBD1 (5 bases). This CDR3 comprises 13 residues. Germline-derived CDR1 and CDR2 are GTSNPN and SVGIG (reference sequence). V was cut by 4 bases and J by 6 bases, with 15 bases left in between. In DNA form, the CDR3 reads TGTGCCTGGACCCCGCGGGGGAGGCATGGCTACACCTTC. This codes for CAWTPRGRHGYTF.

Details on this clonotype: The final CDR3 position lacks the conserved phenylalanine or tryptophan, pointing to a likely read error. V gene TRBV5-1 combines with J gene TRBJ2-7; 11 bases are a match to TRBD2. Germline lookup yields CDR1 SGHRS and CDR2 YFSETQ. The CDR3 is 15 amino acids. The CDR3 bases are TGTGCCGGCAGCCTCGGACTAGCGGGTACCTACGAGCAGTACTAC. Protein sequence: CAGSLGLAGTYEQYY.

The rearrangement links TRBV5-4 to TRBJ2-1; no reliable D call. V gave up 2 bases and J gave up 1 base, with 7 bases separating them. The CDR3 runs to 14 residues. Germline CDR1 reads SGHNT; CDR2 reads YYREEE (reference sequence). CDR3 amino acids: CASSLKGSYNEQFF. The CDR3 nucleotides are TGTGCCAGCAGCTTAAAAGGTTCCTACAATGAGCAGTTCTTC.

The chain has TRBV25-1 and TRBJ1-4, with TRBD1 identical over 8 bases. CDR3 size: 16 residues. The germline V gene has CDR1 MGHDK and CDR2 SYGVNS. Unmatched junction bases numbered 8, after V lost 5 bases and J lost 3 bases. CDR3 sequence (DNA): TGTGCCAGCAGTACTACGCGGACAGGGTCTAATGAAAAACTGTTTTTT. Its protein is CASSTTRTGSNEKLFF. The full variable domain, completed using reference TRBV25-1 and TRBJ1-4, is EADIYQTPRYLVIGTGKKITLECSQTMGHDKMYWYQQDPGMELHLIHYSYGVNSTEKGDLSSESTVSRIRTEHFPLTLESARPSHTSQYLCASSTTRTGSNEKLFFGSGTQLSVL.

The chain has TRBV7-9 and TRBJ1-4, with TRBD1 as a possible D gene (6 bases). V was shortened by 5 bases and J by 8 bases, with 18 bases between the two germline ends. The CDR3 is 15 amino acids. Germline loops: CDR1 SEHNR, CDR2 FQNEAQ (reference sequence). CDR3 bases: TGTGCCAGCAGCCCCACCGGGGGGGGCGCAGAAAAACTGTTTTTT. Residues: CASSPTGGGAEKLFF.

This clonotype was seen ten or more times. This chain connects TRBV24-1 to TRBJ1-5; a possible D gene is TRBD1 (5 bases). V was trimmed by 0 bases and J by 5 bases, leaving 7 bases between them. This CDR3 is built from 14 residues. CDR1 and CDR2 (germline): KGHDR, SFDVKD. CDR3: CATSDLWGDQPQHF. DNA of the CDR3: TGTGCCACCAGTGATTTGTGGGGGGATCAGCCCCAGCATTTT.

Points on this clonotype: Since a much larger clone is just one base distant, this may be a read error. The J gene is TRBJ1-6, the V gene TRBV6-1; D remains ambiguous. This CDR3 is built from 14 residues. Germline V gene lookup returns CDR1 MNHNS and CDR2 SASEGT. V was clipped by 5 bases and J by 10 bases, with 15 bases between them. Here the CDR3 DNA reads TGTGCCAGCAGTCAGCGGGGAGAGGGCTCACCCCTCCACTTT. It is translated as CASSQRGEGSPLHF.

On this clonotype: At one of its ends the junction is not consistent with the germline gene, which may arise from a read error. V gene TRBV6-2 or TRBV6-3 combines with J gene TRBJ2-2, with D unresolved. CDR3 size: 18 residues. Germline V gene data show CDR1 as MNHEY and CDR2 as SVGEGT. The CDR3 loop is CASSHSTLSGSLTGELFF. CDR3 in DNA: TGTGCCAGCAGTCACTCGACATTGTCGGGCAGTCTCACCGGGGAGCTGTTTTTT.

The chain couples TRBV6-1 to TRBJ2-3; TRBD2 agrees at 12 bases. The CDR3 has 18 residues. Germline assignment: CDR1 MNHNS and CDR2 SASEGT. J gave up 0 bases and V 5 bases, and 9 bases lay outside the gene matches. Written as DNA, the CDR3 is TGTGCCAGCAGTCGGGGGACTAGCGGGCGATCTAGCACAGATACGCAGTATTTT. Its protein product is CASSRGTSGRSSTDTQYF.

At least ten counts were recorded for this clonotype. This chain connects TRBV4-2 to TRBJ2-5; D is unclear. Germline V gene lookup returns CDR1 LGHNA and CDR2 YNFKEQ. The CDR3 extends over 14 amino acids. V lost 4 bases to trimming and J lost 0 bases, with 9 bases between them. CDR3: CASSRSQHQETQYF. The CDR3, as DNA: TGTGCCAGCAGCCGCTCGCAGCACCAAGAGACCCAGTACTTC.